The following is a TCR beta chain sequence with its context. Its binding antigen is unknown. Base qualities were left out, and no much larger clone turns up one base away. TCRbeta CDR3 regions were amplified from genomic DNA using the immunoSEQ Assay, a bias-controlled multiplex PCR. The authors' pipeline ran thus. The number of nucleated cells in each sample was estimated by amplification of reference gene primers within the assay. To quantify the absolute abundance of each unique TCRbeta CDR3 rearrangement, sequence reads were collapsed and filtered. Productive Simpson clonality was computed per sample as the square root of Simpson's diversity index over productive rearrangements. The source is immuneACCESS, and TCRdb retained only in-frame sequences with V and J called. Part of the clones is not carried over; for the studies checked, unresolved V genes explain less than half of this, and the remainder is unexplained. That table supplies the V and J calls and clone size; D and trimming were determined from the DNA. The sample has around 130,000 clones on record, 70% to 90% of them singletons. The top ten clonotypes cover roughly 3.9% of the sample.

The source of the sample is a study of blood T cell repertoires in COVID-19 (dated by TCRdb to 2020 to 2022). Looking at the study overall: Collaborator samples came from the United States, Italy and Spain and covered acute and convalescent phases of COVID-19. The prospective study material was composed of cDNA or gDNA derived from T cells, B-cell-depleted T cells, or PBMCs. Deeply sampled blood TCRbeta repertoires from subjects exposed to, actively infected with, or recovered from COVID-19 were included in the dataset. The repertoires were released in a freely available public database intended as a resource for research on the immune response to SARS-CoV-2. The samples were drawn from two sources: the first 160 participants of the ongoing ImmuneRACE study, and approximately 1,300 subjects contributed by 6 global collaborators. A de-identified subject ID, COVID-19 status, age in years and sex were almost always included in the sample metadata. Where HLA class I and class II types were available, the types were taken from metadata supplied by the sample provider, not from assay-based typing. Findings and caveats that apply to the study as a whole: The quantity of clinical and demographic metadata differed by source and by participant and was supplied without curation.

The collaborating institutions used their own protocols to collect whole blood in K2EDTA tubes. For TCRbeta analysis, collaborators shipped samples as frozen whole blood, isolated PBMCs, or DNA extracted from either of those sample types. The germline V gene (reference sequence) gives CDR1 as PRHDT and CDR2 as FYEKMQ. Here V drops 5 bases and J drops 10 bases, and the junction holds 8 bases not matched to any gene. The CDR3 runs 15 amino acids, cysteine and phenylalanine included. Only CDR3 DNA is held: 45 bases, read in frame from base 1. The sequence came from a man aged 60-69 years with acute or convalescent COVID-19. Sequenced input: peripheral blood. The rearrangement combines TRBV13 with TRBJ2-1; TRBD2 aligns with 13 central bases. Here is the DNA: TGTGCCAGCAGCCCCCCCGGACTAGCGGGAGTGGAGCAGTTCTTC. This is translated as CASSPPGLAGVEQFF.